Following are 12 T cell receptor beta chains from one sample sequenced in a study of T cell repertoires in cytomegalovirus infection. Their target antigens are unknown. TCRdb itself ran the reads through MiXCR, one entry per CDR3 protein. The repertoire consists of tens of thousands of distinct CDR3 sequences, with 42% occurring once and the leading ten covering about 94%. The input for sequencing was CD8+ T cells from cultured PBMCs, taken from culture after CMV antigen stimulation. Source of these receptors: a human donor in good health (CMV status not recorded). Some clones in this sample may be carry-over from other donors' samples.

The chain uses TRBV4-1 and TRBJ2-7, with D possibly matching TRBD1 (6 bases). CDR1 is MGHRA and CDR2 is YSYEKL in the germline V gene. Trimming stripped 0 bases from V and 5 bases from J, with 20 bases between. The CDR3 contains 17 residues. The CDR3 is CASSQEVPGQGQHEQYF. The CDR3, as DNA: TGCGCCAGCAGCCAAGAGGTGCCGGGTCAGGGGCAACACGAGCAGTACTTC.

This clonotype was recorded many times. J is TRBJ2-7 and V is TRBV7-8; possible D gene TRBD2, 7 bases. CDR3 length: 15 residues. The V and J ends lost 5 bases and 2 bases respectively, with 16 bases between them. Germline V gives CDR1 SGHVS, CDR2 FQNEAQ. CDR3: CASSPLGGLTYEQYF. The CDR3 DNA follows: TGTGCCAGCAGCCCACTCGGGGGGCTCACCTACGAGCAGTACTTC.

This clonotype was observed at least ten times. This rearrangement joins TRBV7-9 to TRBJ1-5; 10 nucleotides match TRBD1. Germline V gene data show CDR1 as SEHNR and CDR2 as FQNEAQ (reference sequence). This CDR3 comprises 16 residues. V lost 3 bases and J lost 1; bases outside the gene matches: 3. The CDR3, as DNA: TGTGCCAGCAGCTTCGGGACAGGGGTGAGCAATCAGCCCCAGCATTTT. The encoded protein is CASSFGTGVSNQPQHF.

This clonotype was seen a handful of times. The chain carries TRBV15 and TRBJ1-5; D call uncertain. The CDR3 sequence is 16 residues long. Germline CDR1 and CDR2: LNHNV and YYDKDF (reference sequence). V was cut by 0 bases and J by 6 bases, with 15 bases left in between. CDR3 residues: CATSRDLSQVSQPQHF. The CDR3, as DNA: TGTGCCACCAGCAGAGATCTATCGCAGGTCTCTCAGCCCCAGCATTTT.

This clonotype appeared a few times. The chain links TRBV28 to TRBJ2-7, with 10 positions matching TRBD1. The CDR3 is 18 amino acids. Germline V gene lookup returns CDR1 MDHEN and CDR2 SYDVKM. V shed 2 bases, J shed 0 bases, and the junction held 10 bases outside the gene matches. The CDR3 DNA reads TGTGCCAGCAGTTTAATCTCGTCCGGGACAGGGGCCTCCTACGAGCAGTACTTC. Its protein is CASSLISSGTGASYEQYF.

This chain connects TRBV5-1 to TRBJ2-5; 8 bases agree with TRBD1. Germline assignment: CDR1 SGHRS and CDR2 YFSETQ. The CDR3 consists of 17 residues. V gave up 7 bases and J gave up 3 bases; unmatched junction bases: 17. CDR3 nucleotides: TGCGCCAGCTCTCTACGCCCGCCGGAGACAGGGGAAGAGACCCAGTACTTC. This encodes CASSLRPPETGEETQYF.

CDR3 in amino acids: CASPLQGSNQPQHF. The CDR3 bases are TGTGCCAGCCCTTTACAGGGTAGCAATCAGCCCCAGCATTTT. This chain uses TRBV28 with TRBJ1-5; weak D call: TRBD1 (6 bases). The ends were cut back, 8 bases at V and 0 bases at J, with 11 bases in the middle. Germline CDR1 MDHEN, CDR2 SYDVKM. The CDR3 consists of 14 residues. Supplemented by reference TRBV28 and TRBJ1-5, the full variable domain reads DVKVTQSSRYLVKRTGEKVFLECVQDMDHENMFWYRQDPGLGLRLIYFSYDVKMKEKGDIPEGYSVSREKKERFSLILESASTNQTSMYLCASPLQGSNQPQHFGDGTRLSIL.

The V call is TRBV9, the J call TRBJ2-2, with 7 bases lining up with TRBD1. The CDR3 totals 16 residues. In germline, CDR1 is SGDLS, CDR2 YYNGEE. J was trimmed by 4 bases and V by 3 bases; bases with no gene match: 9. For the CDR3, the DNA is TGTGCCAGCAGCGGACAACAGGGGTCGGTCACCGGGGAGCTGTTTTTT. Encoded protein: CASSGQQGSVTGELFF.

The V call is TRBV15, the J call TRBJ2-7; D is uncertain. Germline CDR1 LNHNV, CDR2 YYDKDF (reference sequence). V was cut by 4 bases and J by 2 bases, with 9 bases left in between. The CDR3 totals 13 residues. The CDR3 coding sequence is TGTGCCACCAGCATCGAAACGGCCTACGAGCAGTACTTC. Protein sequence: CATSIETAYEQYF.

V and J are TRBV19 and TRBJ2-3, with D perhaps TRBD1 (6 bases). Trimming removed 7 bases from V and 4 bases from J, with 6 bases in between. Looked up from germline, CDR1 is LNHDA and CDR2 is SQIVND (reference sequence). The CDR3 covers 11 residues. CDR3 sequence (DNA): TGTGCCAGTAAGGGGGCAGATACGCAGTATTTT. Protein product: CASKGADTQYF.

In this sample, this clonotype turned up once. The chain carries TRBV12-3 or TRBV12-4 and TRBJ1-1; D remains ambiguous. V lost 3 bases to trimming and J lost 3 bases, with 8 bases between them. This CDR3 contains 13 residues. The CDR3 here is CASSFRAYTEAFF. The CDR3, as DNA: TGTGCCAGCAGTTTCCGGGCCTACACTGAAGCTTTCTTT.

This chain connects TRBV6-2 or TRBV6-3 to TRBJ2-1; D is possibly TRBD2 (5 bases). CDR1 and CDR2 (germline): MNHEY, SVGEGT. CDR3 size: 13 residues. V lost 5 bases and J lost 6, with 11 bases in between. The CDR3 DNA reads TGTGCCAGCAGTCGCTCTAGCCTCAATGAGCAGTTCTTC. It is translated as CASSRSSLNEQFF.